Each of the 7 T cell receptor beta chains below was sequenced from the same sample in a study of immune evolution from preneoplasia to lung adenocarcinoma. Sequencing was performed with immunoSEQ multiplex PCR; in TCRdb, only in-frame clones are kept and a portion is missing. The top ten hold 5% to 7% of the sample, which has about 26,000 clones, 65% to 75% seen once. Material for sequencing was FFPE invasive lung adenocarcinoma tissue. Every receptor here comes from a person between 55 and 69 years old with invasive lung adenocarcinoma. Some clones in this sample may be carry-over from other donors' samples.

This chain links TRBV29-1 with TRBJ2-2; 8 bases fit TRBD2. From germline, CDR1 is SQVTM and CDR2 ANQGSEA. CDR3 length equals 14 residues. Trimming at V came to 6 bases and at J to 3 bases, leaving 6 bases not matched to a gene. CDR3 coding DNA: TGCAGCGTGTTGACTAGCGATTACACCGGGGAGCTGTTTTTT. As protein: CSVLTSDYTGELFF.

The V and J genes are TRBV7-2 and TRBJ2-7; 9 bases are a match to TRBD1. Germline assignment: CDR1 SGHTA and CDR2 FQGNSA. The J segment lost 8 bases and the V segment lost 5 bases, leaving 10 bases of the junction unmatched. This CDR3 is 14 amino acids long. The chain's CDR3 is CASSPDRGRNKQYF. CDR3 DNA sequence: TGTGCCAGCAGCCCCGACAGGGGGAGAAACAAGCAGTACTTC.

This chain links TRBV7-2 with TRBJ1-5; 7 nucleotides match TRBD1. This CDR3 is 15 amino acids long. Looked up from germline, CDR1 is SGHTA and CDR2 is FQGNSA. V was pared by 0 bases and J by 4 bases, with 3 bases of the junction left unmatched. The CDR3 spells CASSLAIQGNQPQHF. The CDR3, as DNA: TGTGCCAGCAGCTTAGCCATACAGGGGAATCAGCCCCAGCATTTT.

The chain recombines TRBV18 with TRBJ1-1; tentatively, D is TRBD1 (5 bases). CDR1 KGHSH and CDR2 LQKENI come from the germline V gene. Trimming stripped 3 bases from V and 4 bases from J, with 15 bases between. This CDR3 spans 15 amino acids. The CDR3 DNA reads as TGTGCCAGCTCACCGAATGTGGGGCCCAGCACTGAAGCTTTCTTT. It codes for CASSPNVGPSTEAFF.

The chain couples TRBV9 to TRBJ2-2; D gene unclear. The CDR3 spans 15 residues. V was trimmed by 3 bases and J by 2 bases, leaving 11 bases between them. Germline assignment: CDR1 SGDLS and CDR2 YYNGEE. CDR3 loop: CASSGAVVNTGELFF. DNA for the CDR3: TGTGCCAGCAGCGGGGCGGTTGTTAACACCGGGGAGCTGTTTTTT. The full variable domain, rest sourced from reference TRBV9 and TRBJ2-2, is DSGVTQTPKHLITATGQRVTLRCSPRSGDLSVYWYQQSLDQGLQFLIQYYNGEERAKGNILERFSAQQFPDLHSELNLSSLELGDSALYFCASSGAVVNTGELFFGEGSRLTVL.

The rearrangement uses TRBV27 and TRBJ2-2; 10 bases are a match to TRBD2. Per the germline V gene, CDR1 is MNHEY and CDR2 is SMNVEV (reference sequence). V lost 7 bases, J lost 4 bases, and 6 bases stayed unmatched. This CDR3 region has 15 residues. In DNA, the CDR3 is TGTGCCAGCACAAAAGCGGGAGGGCCCACCGGGGAGCTGTTTTTT. Its protein product is CASTKAGGPTGELFF.

This sequence joins TRBV5-1 and TRBJ2-7; D may be TRBD1 (6 bases). Trimming left V 4 bases short and J 1 base short, with 12 bases between. The CDR3 totals 14 residues. The germline CDR1 and CDR2 sequences are SGHRS and YFSETQ. CDR3 bases: TGCGCCAGCAGCCAGGCAGGGGTGTCCTACGAGCAGTACTTC. This codes for CASSQAGVSYEQYF.